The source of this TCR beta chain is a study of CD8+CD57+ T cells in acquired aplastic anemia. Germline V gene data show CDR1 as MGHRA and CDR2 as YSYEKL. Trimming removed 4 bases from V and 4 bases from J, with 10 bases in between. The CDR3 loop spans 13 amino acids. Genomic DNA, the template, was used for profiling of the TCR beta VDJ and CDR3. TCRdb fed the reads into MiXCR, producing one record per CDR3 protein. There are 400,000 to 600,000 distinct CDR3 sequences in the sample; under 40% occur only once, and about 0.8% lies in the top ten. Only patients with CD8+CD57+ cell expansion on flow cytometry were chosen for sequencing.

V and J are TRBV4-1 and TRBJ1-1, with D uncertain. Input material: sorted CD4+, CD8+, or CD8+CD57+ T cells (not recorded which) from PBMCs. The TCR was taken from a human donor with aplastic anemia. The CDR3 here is CASSPEATTEAFF. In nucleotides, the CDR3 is TGCGCCAGCAGCCCCGAGGCGACCACTGAAGCTTTCTTT.